This T cell receptor beta chain was documented in a study of graft-versus-host responses after intestinal transplantation. Study summary: Once they had received anti-thymocyte globulin induction, all recipients took tacrolimus and steroids for around three years.

CDR1 MNHEY and CDR2 SMNVEV come from the germline V gene (reference sequence). With 3 bases clipped from V and 9 bases from J, the junction kept 4 bases outside the gene matches. CDR3 size: 14 residues. Once transplant was done, bone marrow was sourced from the posterior iliac crest or another site. Clones were read by immunoSEQ multiplex PCR, and TCRdb kept only the in-frame ones, dropping some. The table records approximately 70,000 clones, around 90% of them present only once. Overall study results and limits: GvH clones surfaced in recipient marrow, some emerging earlier in ileum or blood. High graft-versus-host to host-versus-graft T cell clonal ratios marked allografts of patients with graft-donor macrochimerism.

On this clone: The antigen remains undetermined.

Sequenced here: bone marrow, sampled 734 days after intestinal transplantation. The sequence derives from a human patient who received an intestinal transplant, so some T cells may come from the graft donor. The rearrangement links TRBV27 to TRBJ1-4; 10 positions agree with TRBD1. The CDR3 spells CASSLGDRGKKLFF. The CDR3 DNA sequence: TGTGCCAGCAGTTTGGGGGACAGGGGAAAAAAACTGTTTTTT. Full variable domain (rest looked up from reference TRBV27 and TRBJ1-4): EAQVTQNPRYLITVTGKKLTVTCSQNMNHEYMSWYRQDPGLGLRQIYYSMNVEVTDKGDVPEGYKVSRKEKRNFPLILESPSPNQTSLYFCASSLGDRGKKLFFGSGTQLSVL.